What follows are 9 T cell receptor beta chains derived from one specimen sequenced in a study of T cell repertoires in cytomegalovirus infection. No antigen has been assigned to these receptors. MiXCR, applied by TCRdb to the reads, yields one record per CDR3 protein. The table includes around 770,000 distinct CDR3 sequences, 25% to 35% detected once. The material sequenced was cultured CD8+ T cells from PBMCs, taken from culture after CMV antigen stimulation. The source of these receptors is a human donor in good health (CMV status not recorded). Some clones in this sample may be carry-over from other donors' samples.

This clonotype was detected a few times. The V and J genes are TRBV19 and TRBJ1-2; D possibly corresponds to TRBD1 (5 bases). The germline V and J ends were trimmed by 5 bases and 4 bases, with 11 bases remaining between them. The CDR3 sequence is 13 residues long. The V gene's germline CDR1 is LNHDA and CDR2 SQIVND (reference sequence). CDR3 loop: CASSQGVLYGYTF. The CDR3, as DNA: TGTGCCAGTAGTCAGGGAGTTCTCTATGGCTACACCTTC. The full variable domain, in which reference TRBV19 and TRBJ1-2 provide the parts outside the CDR3, is DGGITQSPKYLFRKEGQNVTLSCEQNLNHDAMYWYRQDPGQGLRLIYYSQIVNDFQKGDIAEGYSVSREKKESFPLTVTSAQKNPTAFYLCASSQGVLYGYTFGSGTRLTVV.

The table lists this clonotype with a few counts. J is TRBJ2-3 and V is TRBV6-1; D remains ambiguous. CDR3 size: 9 residues. Trimming took 0 bases from V and 11 from J, leaving 0 bases between them. Germline V gene sequence: CDR1 MNHNS, CDR2 SASEGT. CDR3 in amino acids: CASSEAQYF. CDR3 in DNA: TGTGCCAGCAGTGAAGCGCAGTATTTT.

The rearrangement uses TRBV7-9 and TRBJ2-3; 10 bases are shared with TRBD2. J gave up 2 bases and V 0 bases, and 5 bases lay outside the gene matches. Germline-derived CDR1 and CDR2 are SEHNR and FQNEAQ (reference sequence). The CDR3 has 17 residues. This chain's CDR3 is CASSLAPLAGVTDTQYF. The CDR3 region has the DNA TGTGCCAGCAGCTTAGCGCCTCTAGCGGGGGTCACAGATACGCAGTATTTT.

This clonotype was found many times. This chain joins TRBV12-3 or TRBV12-4 and TRBJ1-5; maybe TRBD1 (5 bases). V lost 2 bases, J lost 4 bases, and 9 bases lay in between. The CDR3 is 14 amino acids. The CDR3 is CASSLRTGNQPQHF. In DNA, the CDR3 is TGTGCCAGCAGTTTACGTACAGGAAATCAGCCCCAGCATTTT.

The chain links TRBV5-1 to TRBJ2-1, with D perhaps matching TRBD1 (5 bases). V lost 3 bases and J 1 base, leaving 8 bases between the germline ends. Germline CDR1 and CDR2: SGHRS and YFSETQ. The CDR3 runs 14 residues. CDR3 loop: CASSSHRSYNEQFF. In nucleotides, the CDR3 is TGCGCCAGCAGCTCCCACAGGTCCTACAATGAGCAGTTCTTC.

The rearrangement joins TRBV7-9 to TRBJ2-3, with D tentatively TRBD2 (6 bases). Trimming removed 5 bases at V and 8 bases at J, with 23 bases between. The germline V gene encodes CDR1 SEHNR and CDR2 FQNEAQ (reference sequence). CDR3 size: 16 residues. The CDR3 nucleotides read TGTGCCAGCAGCGACCCTCGAGAACCGGGGGTAGCTACGCAGTATTTT. Residues: CASSDPREPGVATQYF.

The chain joins TRBV19 to TRBJ2-5, with TRBD2 matching 11 bases. Trimming took 5 bases from V and 7 from J; bases not matched to a gene: 12. The CDR3 contains 16 residues. Looked up from germline, CDR1 is LNHDA and CDR2 is SQIVND (reference sequence). CDR3 sequence: CASSVTGTSGLRTQYF. In nucleotides, the CDR3 is TGTGCCAGTAGTGTCACCGGGACTAGCGGCCTAAGGACCCAGTACTTC.

This clonotype was recorded a few times. The rearrangement links TRBV6-5 to TRBJ2-1, with a possible D match to TRBD2 (5 bases). This CDR3 region has 14 residues. Deletions cut 2 bases from V and 7 bases from J, with 12 bases between. CDR1 is MNHEY and CDR2 is SVGAGI in the germline V gene. The CDR3 coding sequence is TGTGCCAGCAGTTACCCCGGAGGAGGAAATGAGCAGTTCTTC. It translates to CASSYPGGGNEQFF.

This clonotype showed up just a few times. This chain connects TRBV20-1 to TRBJ2-1, with D unclear. The CDR3 covers 14 residues. Germline CDR1 and CDR2: DFQATT and SNEGSKA (reference sequence). V was pared by 1 base and J by 4 bases, with 11 bases between. The CDR3 loop is CSARVRRRYNEQFF. The CDR3 nucleotides are TGCAGTGCTAGAGTACGGAGACGTTACAATGAGCAGTTCTTC.